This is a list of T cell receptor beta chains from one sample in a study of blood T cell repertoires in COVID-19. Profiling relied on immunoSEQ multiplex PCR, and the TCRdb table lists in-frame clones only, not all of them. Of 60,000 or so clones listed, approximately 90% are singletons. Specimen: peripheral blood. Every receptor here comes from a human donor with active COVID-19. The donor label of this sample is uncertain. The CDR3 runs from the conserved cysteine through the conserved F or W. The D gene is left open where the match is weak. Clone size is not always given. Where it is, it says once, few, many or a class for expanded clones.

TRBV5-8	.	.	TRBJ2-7	CASSWAGGEQYF	TGTGCCAGCAGCTGGGCCGGGGGAGAGCAGTACTTC
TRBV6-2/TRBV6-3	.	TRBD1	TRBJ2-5	CASSYSNWALQTGVRETQYF	TGTGCCAGCAGTTACTCGAATTGGGCCCTCCAGACAGGGGTCAGGGAGACCCAGTACTTC
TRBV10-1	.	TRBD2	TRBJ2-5	CASSDGGGRYETQYF	TGCGCCAGCAGTGACGGCGGGGGGAGGTATGAGACCCAGTACTTC
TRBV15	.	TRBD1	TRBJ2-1	CATSKYRGSSYNEQFF	TGTGCCACCAGCAAATACAGGGGGAGCTCCTACAATGAGCAGTTCTTC
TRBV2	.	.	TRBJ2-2	CASSEAQGRVTGELFF	TGTGCCAGCAGTGAAGCGCAGGGGCGGGTCACCGGGGAGCTGTTTTTT
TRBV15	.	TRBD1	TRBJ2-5	CATSLDRGGGETQYF	TGTGCCACCAGCCTAGACAGGGGAGGAGGAGAGACCCAGTACTTC
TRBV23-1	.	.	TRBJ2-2	CASSQSHRDKSNTGELFF	TGCGCCAGCAGTCAATCCCACCGGGACAAATCGAACACCGGGGAGCTGTTTTTT
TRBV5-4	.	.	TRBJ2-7	CASSLGSRGPSYEQYF	TGTGCCAGCAGCTTGGGTTCCCGCGGCCCGTCCTACGAGCAGTACTTC
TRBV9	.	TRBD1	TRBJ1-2	CASSVVTGGDYTF	TGTGCCAGCAGCGTAGTAACAGGGGGCGACTACACCTTC
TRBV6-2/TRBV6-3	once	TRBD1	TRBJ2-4	CASSYSSYWAGGEEAKNIQYF	TGTGCCAGCAGTTATTCCTCTTACTGGGCAGGGGGCGAAGAGGCCAAAAACATTCAGTACTTC
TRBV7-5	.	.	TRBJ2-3	CVRSPGTSGCTSTDTQYF	TGTGTCAGAAGCCCAGGGACTAGCGGGTGTACTAGCACAGATACGCAGTATTTT
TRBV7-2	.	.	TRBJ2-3	CASSLRDWGVRGTDTQYF	TGTGCCAGCAGCTTACGGGACTGGGGGGTTCGGGGCACAGATACGCAGTATTTT
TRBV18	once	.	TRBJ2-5	CASGGLSYQETQYF	TGTGCCAGCGGTGGACTATCGTACCAAGAGACCCAGTACTTC
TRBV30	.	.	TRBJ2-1	CALEGSSYNEQFF	TGTGCCCTAGAAGGAAGCTCCTACAATGAGCAGTTCTTC
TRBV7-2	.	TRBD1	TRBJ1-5	CASSLGPLTGYNQPQHF	TGTGCCAGCAGCTTAGGCCCTTTGACAGGGTACAATCAGCCCCAGCATTTT
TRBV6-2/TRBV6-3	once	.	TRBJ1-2	CASSLTENYGYTF	TGTGCCAGCAGTCTGACAGAGAACTATGGCTACACCTTC
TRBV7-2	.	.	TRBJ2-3	CASSSYSTDTQYF	TGTGCCAGCAGCTCGTATAGCACAGATACGCAGTATTTT
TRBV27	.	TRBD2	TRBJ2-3	CASKVLALAGVADTQYF	TGTGCCAGCAAAGTTCTTGCCTTAGCGGGAGTAGCAGATACGCAGTATTTT
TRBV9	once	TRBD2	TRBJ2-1	CASSPSGASYNEQFF	TGTGCCAGCAGCCCTAGCGGGGCCTCCTACAATGAGCAGTTCTTC
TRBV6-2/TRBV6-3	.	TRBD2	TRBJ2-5	CASSYDRGAGGPPRGGTQYF	TGTGCCAGCAGTTACGATAGGGGAGCGGGGGGGCCACCCAGGGGTGGGACCCAGTACTTC
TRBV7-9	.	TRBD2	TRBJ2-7	CASSSPRGALWFPYF	TGTGCCAGCAGCTCGCCGCGGGGGGCGTTATGGTTTCCGTACTTC
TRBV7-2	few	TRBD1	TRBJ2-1	CASSNYRGQFF	TGTGCCAGCAGCAACTACAGGGGGCAGTTCTTC
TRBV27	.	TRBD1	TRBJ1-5	CASRTGQGSGQPQHF	TGTGCCAGCAGGACGGGACAGGGGTCAGGACAGCCCCAGCATTTT
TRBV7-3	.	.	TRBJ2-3	CASSAGLTTDTQYF	TGTGCCAGCAGCGCGGGACTGACCACAGATACGCAGTATTTT
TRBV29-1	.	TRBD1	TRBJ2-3	CSVDGTGVRTDTQYF	TGCAGCGTTGATGGGACAGGGGTCAGGACAGATACGCAGTATTTT
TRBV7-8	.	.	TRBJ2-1	CASSSIIRGEQFF	TGTGCCAGCAGCTCCATAATAAGGGGAGAGCAGTTCTTC
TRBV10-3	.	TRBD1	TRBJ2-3	CAIGQGRERTDTQYF	TGTGCCATCGGACAGGGAAGGGAGCGAACAGATACGCAGTATTTT